This T cell receptor (beta chain) was recorded in a study of cytotoxic CD8 clonotypes in ibrutinib-treated CLL. Measured with immunoSEQ multiplex PCR; TCRdb has only the in-frame clones, and not every one. This sample yields some 200,000 clones, of which around 70% are seen a single time; around 5.9% belongs to the top ten. Comment on this clone: One end of the junction varies from germline; a read error may be responsible.

Germline values: CDR1 SGHRS, CDR2 YFSETQ. The CDR3 sequence is 13 residues long. The genes are TRBV5-1 and TRBJ2-1; D gene ambiguous. This material consisted of PBMCs, taken after 12 months of ibrutinib treatment. The receptor's source is a human donor with chronic lymphocytic leukemia. This chain's CDR3 is CASRFGAYNEQFF. CDR3 DNA sequence: TGCGCCAGCCGCTTTGGAGCCTACAATGAGCAGTTCTTC.